These 24 T cell receptor beta chains were sequenced from one sample in a study of metastatic and nonmetastatic thyroid tumors. Prior to thyroid surgery, none of the patients had received any treatment. TCRdb re-processed the PCR reads through MiXCR. The repertoire consists of about 20,000 clones, with roughly 23% occurring once and the leading ten covering about a sixth. Sequences were obtained from tumor tissue. These receptors were collected from a female donor with papillary thyroid cancer or a benign thyroid nodule (not recorded which). Some clones in this sample may be carry-over from other donors' samples.

In this sample, this clone turned up a few times. The CDR3 DNA follows: TGTGCCAGCAGTACGACGGACTCTGGAAACACCATATATTTT. Amino acid sequence: CASSTTDSGNTIYF. This sequence joins TRBV6-1 and TRBJ1-3; no reliable D call. The CDR3 consists of 14 residues. Trimming removed 5 bases at V and 0 bases at J, with 8 bases between. Germline CDR1 and CDR2: MNHNS and SASEGT.

Turning to this clone: Since a much larger clone is just one base distant, this may be a read error. The chain employs TRBV4-2 and TRBJ1-2, with 7 bases matching TRBD1. The CDR3 extends over 18 amino acids. Germline V gene sequence: CDR1 LGHNA, CDR2 YNFKEQ. CDR3: CASSLFPGQMGANYGYIF. CDR3 in DNA: TGTGCCAGCAGCCTCTTTCCGGGACAGATGGGAGCTAACTATGGCTACATCTTC.

The CDR3 region is CASLTSGSDETQYF. The CDR3 coding sequence is TGCGCCAGCTTAACTAGCGGGAGTGACGAGACCCAGTACTTC. The genes are TRBV5-1 and TRBJ2-5; 11 bases fit TRBD2. The length of the CDR3 is 14 residues. From germline, CDR1 is SGHRS and CDR2 YFSETQ. Trimming removed 7 bases from V and 5 bases from J; junction bases left unmatched: 7.

V is TRBV6-4 and J is TRBJ2-2; 7 bases match TRBD1. Germline lookup yields CDR1 MRHNA and CDR2 SNTAGT. Trimming removed 6 bases from V and 3 bases from J; junction bases left unmatched: 1. The CDR3 has 13 residues. The CDR3 reads CASRDRDTGELFF. The CDR3 nucleotides are TGTGCCAGCAGAGACAGGGACACCGGGGAGCTGTTTTTT.

V gene TRBV20-1 combines with J gene TRBJ2-7, with no clear D. CDR1 is DFQATT and CDR2 is SNEGSKA in the germline V gene (reference sequence). The CDR3 loop spans 15 amino acids. Deletions cut 6 bases from V and 0 bases from J, with 18 bases between. The CDR3 DNA is TGCAGTGCCCCCTCCCCCGCAAGGAGCTCCTACGAGCAGTACTTC. Translated: CSAPSPARSSYEQYF.

Ten or more counts support this clone. CDR3 sequence reads: CASSPWGTSGSRDEQFF. The CDR3 region has the DNA TGTGCCAGCAGCCCCTGGGGGACTAGCGGGAGTCGGGATGAGCAGTTCTTC. The genes are TRBV9 and TRBJ2-1; TRBD2 matches 14 bases. This CDR3 is built from 17 residues. Unmatched junction bases numbered 11, after V lost 4 bases and J lost 8 bases. Per germline, CDR1 SGDLS and CDR2 YYNGEE.

At least ten counts were recorded for this clone. The chain has TRBV7-2 and TRBJ2-3; D may correspond to TRBD1 or TRBD2 (6 bases each). Trimming took 1 base from V and 5 from J, leaving 10 bases between them. CDR1 and CDR2 (germline): SGHTA, FQGNSA. This CDR3 is 14 amino acids long. The CDR3 spells CASSLGGRGDTQYF. The CDR3 region has the DNA TGTGCCAGCAGCTTAGGGGGGCGGGGAGATACGCAGTATTTT.

This clone was counted many times. This rearrangement joins TRBV4-2 to TRBJ2-3; a possible D gene is TRBD2 (7 bases). Trimming stripped 3 bases from V and 5 bases from J, with 12 bases between. Germline-derived CDR1 and CDR2 are LGHNA and YNFKEQ. The CDR3 consists of 14 residues. CDR3 region: CASSQEGGGDTQYF. The CDR3 DNA reads as TGTGCCAGCAGCCAGGAGGGGGGGGGAGATACGCAGTATTTT.

This clone was seen many times. The V and J genes are TRBV3-1 and TRBJ2-1; TRBD2 matches at 12 bases. Germline CDR1 reads LGHDT; CDR2 reads YNNKEL (reference sequence). V gave up 4 bases and J gave up 6 bases; unmatched junction bases: 1. The CDR3 has 14 residues. The CDR3 sequence: CASSLGLAGNEQFF. DNA for the CDR3: TGTGCCAGCAGCCTGGGACTAGCGGGCAATGAGCAGTTCTTC.

This chain uses TRBV4-2 with TRBJ2-7, with 8 bases fitting TRBD1. The CDR3 runs to 15 residues. V lost 6 bases and J lost 0; bases outside the gene matches: 7. Germline V gene sequence: CDR1 LGHNA, CDR2 YNFKEQ. The CDR3 DNA reads as TGTGCCAGCAGTGAGACAGGGGATGACTCCTACGAGCAGTACTTC. Translated, it gives CASSETGDDSYEQYF.

The chain is built from TRBV11-3 and TRBJ2-5, with 8 bases that match TRBD2. Trimming removed 5 bases from V and 6 bases from J; junction bases left unmatched: 2. The CDR3 has 12 amino acids. Germline loops: CDR1 SGHNT, CDR2 YENEEA. Here the CDR3 DNA reads TGTGCCAGCAGCCCGGGGGGGAAGACCCAGTACTTC. It translates to CASSPGGKTQYF.

The chain carries TRBV9 and TRBJ2-3; weak D call: TRBD1 (6 bases). This CDR3 contains 15 residues. Trimming left V 4 bases short and J 0 bases short, with 12 bases between. The germline gives CDR1 SGDLS, CDR2 YYNGEE. Written as DNA, the CDR3 is TGTGCCAGCAGCCGTGGGGGCCTAAGCACAGATACGCAGTATTTT. Protein: CASSRGGLSTDTQYF.

This clone was counted a single time. This chain joins TRBV11-2 and TRBJ1-6, with unresolved D. Germline V gives CDR1 SGHAT, CDR2 FQNNGV. V lost 1 base and J lost 0, with 4 bases in between. The CDR3 has 15 residues. In DNA, the CDR3 is TGTGCCAGCAGCTTAGCAGGCTCCTATAATTCACCCCTCCACTTT. Protein product: CASSLAGSYNSPLHF.

This clone came up many times. The CDR3 bases are TGTGCCAGCAGTGAGGGACGGACACTGCGAAATTCACCCCTCCACTTT. Translating it yields CASSEGRTLRNSPLHF. The chain employs TRBV6-1 and TRBJ1-6; TRBD1 might be the D (5 bases). The CDR3 totals 16 residues. The V and J ends lost 3 bases and 7 bases respectively, with 16 bases between them. Germline V lookup: CDR1 MNHNS, CDR2 SASEGT.

V usage is TRBV12-3 or TRBV12-4 and J usage is TRBJ1-1, with a possible D match to TRBD1 (6 bases). The germline V and J ends were trimmed by 7 bases and 6 bases, with 21 bases remaining between them. The CDR3 runs to 15 residues. Here the CDR3 DNA reads TGTGCCAGCACCATATACGCCGGGGGGCCCGCTGAAGCTTTCTTT. As protein: CASTIYAGGPAEAFF.

The table lists this clone with many counts. The V call is TRBV30, the J call TRBJ2-3, with 9 positions matching TRBD2. CDR3 size: 13 residues. CDR1 is GTSNPN and CDR2 is SVGIG in the germline V gene (reference sequence). V lost 7 bases to trimming and J lost 3 bases; unmatched junction nucleotides: 5. The CDR3 DNA follows: TGTGCCTCAAATAGCGGGAGTACAGATACGCAGTATTTT. Protein product: CASNSGSTDTQYF.

This clone was counted ten times or more. The chain links TRBV27 to TRBJ2-1; no clear D. V dropped 0 bases and J dropped 5 bases, with 8 bases sitting between them. Per germline, CDR1 MNHEY and CDR2 SMNVEV (reference sequence). CDR3 length equals 14 residues. In DNA form, the CDR3 reads TGTGCCAGCAGTTTATCGGGATCCAACAATGAGCAGTTCTTC. Protein sequence: CASSLSGSNNEQFF.

This clone was seen many times. This chain connects TRBV15 to TRBJ2-1; D unclear. The germline CDR1 and CDR2 sequences are LNHNV and YYDKDF (reference sequence). The CDR3 extends over 14 amino acids. V was shortened by 0 bases and J by 5 bases, with 8 bases between the two germline ends. CDR3: CATSRDLANNEQFF. The CDR3 nucleotides read TGTGCCACCAGCAGAGATCTGGCCAACAATGAGCAGTTCTTC. The full variable domain, in which reference TRBV15 and TRBJ2-1 provide the parts outside the CDR3, is DAMVIQNPRYQVTQFGKPVTLSCSQTLNHNVMYWYQQKSSQAPKLLFHYYDKDFNNEADTPDNFQSRRPNTSFCFLDIRSPGLGDTAMYLCATSRDLANNEQFFGPGTRLTVL.

This clone was seen repeatedly, ten times or more. The chain has TRBV15 and TRBJ2-3; TRBD2 aligns across 11 bases. The CDR3 loop spans 17 amino acids. V shed 4 bases and J 4 bases; nucleotides not matched to a gene: 10. Looked up from germline, CDR1 is LNHNV and CDR2 is YYDKDF (reference sequence). CDR3 DNA sequence: TGTGCCACCAGCATTTTTGCGACTAGCGGGATTTCAGATACGCAGTATTTT. Its protein product is CATSIFATSGISDTQYF.

This clone was recorded at least ten times. The chain employs TRBV28 and TRBJ1-5; maybe TRBD1 (5 bases). Trimming took off 1 base at V and 2 bases at J, with 15 bases between the two ends. The CDR3 length is 17 residues. Looked up from germline, CDR1 is MDHEN and CDR2 is SYDVKM. The CDR3: CASSLSQGAGGNQPQHF. The CDR3 DNA follows: TGTGCCAGCAGTTTATCGCAGGGTGCGGGGGGCAATCAGCCCCAGCATTTT. The whole variable domain, filled in from reference TRBV28 and TRBJ1-5, reads DVKVTQSSRYLVKRTGEKVFLECVQDMDHENMFWYRQDPGLGLRLIYFSYDVKMKEKGDIPEGYSVSREKKERFSLILESASTNQTSMYLCASSLSQGAGGNQPQHFGDGTRLSIL.

In its sample, this clone was seen a few times. J is TRBJ2-3 and V is TRBV28; D is ambiguous. The CDR3 contains 13 residues. V was trimmed by 7 bases and J by 5 bases, leaving 13 bases between them. CDR1 is MDHEN, CDR2 SYDVKM, per germline. The DNA of the CDR3 is TGTGCCAGCAATAATCAACAGCAAGATACGCAGTATTTT. The encoded protein is CASNNQQQDTQYF. Based on the CDR3 plus reference TRBV28 and TRBJ2-3, the full variable domain is DVKVTQSSRYLVKRTGEKVFLECVQDMDHENMFWYRQDPGLGLRLIYFSYDVKMKEKGDIPEGYSVSREKKERFSLILESASTNQTSMYLCASNNQQQDTQYFGPGTRLTVL.

This clone has at least ten counts. The V and J genes are TRBV28 and TRBJ2-7; 8 positions agree with TRBD2. J was trimmed by 6 bases and V by 6 bases; bases with no gene match: 7. CDR1 and CDR2 (germline): MDHEN, SYDVKM. The CDR3 is 13 amino acids. CDR3 in amino acids: CASSRAGEGEQYF. The CDR3 DNA reads TGTGCCAGCAGCAGAGCGGGAGAAGGCGAGCAGTACTTC.

This clone was observed at least ten times. This chain uses TRBV11-3 with TRBJ2-1; 9 bases line up with TRBD2. The CDR3 runs to 15 residues. Germline V gene sequence: CDR1 SGHNT, CDR2 YENEEA. V lost 8 bases and J lost 0; bases outside the gene matches: 5. The CDR3 DNA follows: TGTGCCAGCGGCCAACTAGCGGGCTCCTACAATGAGCAGTTCTTC. Translating it yields CASGQLAGSYNEQFF.

By sample fraction, this clone is medium-sized. In DNA form, the CDR3 reads TGTGCCAGCAGCCAAGAGGAATCAACAGGGACTGAGCAGTTCTTC. Translated, it gives CASSQEESTGTEQFF. This sequence joins TRBV4-2 and TRBJ2-1; D perhaps matches TRBD1 (6 bases). The CDR3 has 15 residues. Trimming cost V 0 bases and J 9 bases, with 15 bases left between them. The germline V gene encodes CDR1 LGHNA and CDR2 YNFKEQ.